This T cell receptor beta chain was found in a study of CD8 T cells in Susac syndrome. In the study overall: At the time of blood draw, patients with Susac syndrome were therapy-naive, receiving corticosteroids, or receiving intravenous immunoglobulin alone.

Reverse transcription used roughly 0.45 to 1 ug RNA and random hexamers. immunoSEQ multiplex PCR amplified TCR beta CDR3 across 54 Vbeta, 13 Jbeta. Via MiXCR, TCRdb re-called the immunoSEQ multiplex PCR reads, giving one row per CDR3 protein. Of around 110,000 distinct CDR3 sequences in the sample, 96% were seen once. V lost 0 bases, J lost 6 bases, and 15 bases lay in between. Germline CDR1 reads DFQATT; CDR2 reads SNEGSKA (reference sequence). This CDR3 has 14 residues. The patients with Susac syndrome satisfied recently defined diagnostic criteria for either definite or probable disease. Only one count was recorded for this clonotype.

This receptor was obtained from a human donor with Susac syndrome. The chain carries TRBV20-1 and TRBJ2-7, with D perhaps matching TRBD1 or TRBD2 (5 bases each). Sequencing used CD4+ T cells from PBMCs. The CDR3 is CSAREGTPRGEQYF. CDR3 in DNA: TGCAGTGCTAGAGAAGGGACCCCTAGGGGCGAGCAGTACTTC.